This T cell receptor (beta chain) was identified in a study of T cell responses to AZD1222 COVID-19 vaccine. CDR3 size: 14 residues. Per germline, CDR1 KGHSH and CDR2 LQKENI. V lost 3 bases, J lost 8 bases, and 6 bases stayed unmatched. Clones were read by immunoSEQ multiplex PCR, and TCRdb kept only the in-frame ones, dropping some. This sample has tens of thousands of clones, with 70% to 90% found just once. The sequences come from peripheral blood, collected on day 0 of AZD1222 vaccination. The gene calls are TRBV18 and TRBJ2-1, with 8 bases lining up with TRBD1. The receptor comes from an adult in good health. The CDR3 coding sequence is TGTGCCAGCTCACCCACCGGACAGGGCCATGAGCAGTTCTTC. Amino acid sequence: CASSPTGQGHEQFF.